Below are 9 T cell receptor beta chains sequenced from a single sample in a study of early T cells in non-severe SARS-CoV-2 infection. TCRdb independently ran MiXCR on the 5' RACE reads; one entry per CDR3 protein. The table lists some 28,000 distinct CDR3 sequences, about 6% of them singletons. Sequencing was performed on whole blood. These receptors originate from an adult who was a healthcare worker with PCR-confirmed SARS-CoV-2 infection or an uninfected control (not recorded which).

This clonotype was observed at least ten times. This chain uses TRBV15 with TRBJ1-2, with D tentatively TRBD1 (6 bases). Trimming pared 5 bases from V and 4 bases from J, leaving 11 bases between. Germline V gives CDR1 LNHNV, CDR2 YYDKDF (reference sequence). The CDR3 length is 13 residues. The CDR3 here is CATSGQHGYGYTF. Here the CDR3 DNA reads TGTGCCACCAGCGGACAGCACGGCTATGGCTACACCTTC.

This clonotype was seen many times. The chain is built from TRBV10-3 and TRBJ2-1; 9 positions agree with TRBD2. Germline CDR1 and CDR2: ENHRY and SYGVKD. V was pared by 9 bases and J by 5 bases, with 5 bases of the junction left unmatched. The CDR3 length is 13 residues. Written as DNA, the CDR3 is TGTGCCATTGGACTAGCGAGAGACAATGAGCAGTTCTTC. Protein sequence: CAIGLARDNEQFF.

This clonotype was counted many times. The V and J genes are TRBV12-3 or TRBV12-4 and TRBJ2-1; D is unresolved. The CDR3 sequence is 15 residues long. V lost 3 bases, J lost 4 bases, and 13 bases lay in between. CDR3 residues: CASSFPLLEYNEQFF. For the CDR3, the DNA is TGTGCCAGCAGTTTCCCCCTGCTGGAGTACAATGAGCAGTTCTTC.

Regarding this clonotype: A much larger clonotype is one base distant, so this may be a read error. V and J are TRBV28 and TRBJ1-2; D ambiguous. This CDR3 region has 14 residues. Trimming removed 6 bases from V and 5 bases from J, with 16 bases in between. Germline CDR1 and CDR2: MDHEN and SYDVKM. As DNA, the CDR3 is TGTGCCAGCAGGGCACAGTCCCTTGGGTATGGCTACACCTTC. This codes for CASRAQSLGYGYTF.

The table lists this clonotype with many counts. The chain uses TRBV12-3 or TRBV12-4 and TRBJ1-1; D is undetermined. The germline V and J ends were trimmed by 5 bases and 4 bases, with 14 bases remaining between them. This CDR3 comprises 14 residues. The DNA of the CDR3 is TGTGCCAGCAGTCGCTTTATGGGGAGCACTGAAGCTTTCTTT. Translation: CASSRFMGSTEAFF.

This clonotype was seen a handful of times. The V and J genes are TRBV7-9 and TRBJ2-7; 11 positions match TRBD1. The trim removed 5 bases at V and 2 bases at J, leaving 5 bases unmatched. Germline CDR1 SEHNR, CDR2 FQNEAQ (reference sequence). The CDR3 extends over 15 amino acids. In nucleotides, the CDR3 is TGTGCCAGCAGCCGGACGGGACAGGGGGCCTACGAGCAGTACTTC. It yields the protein CASSRTGQGAYEQYF.

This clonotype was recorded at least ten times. This CDR3 is CSARDLNSSGEKLFF. Here the CDR3 DNA reads TGCAGTGCTAGAGATCTAAACAGCTCCGGTGAAAAACTGTTTTTT. The V call is TRBV20-1, the J call TRBJ1-4; no reliable D call. V lost 0 bases, J lost 7 bases, and 15 bases lay in between. The germline V gene has CDR1 DFQATT and CDR2 SNEGSKA (reference sequence). The CDR3 sequence is 15 residues long.

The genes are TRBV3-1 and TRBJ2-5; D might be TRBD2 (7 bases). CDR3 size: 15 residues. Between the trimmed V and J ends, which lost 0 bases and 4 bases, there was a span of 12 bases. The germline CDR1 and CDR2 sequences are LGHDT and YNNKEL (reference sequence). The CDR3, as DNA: TGTGCCAGCAGCCAAGAACGGGGGGCAGGAGAGACCCAGTACTTC. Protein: CASSQERGAGETQYF.

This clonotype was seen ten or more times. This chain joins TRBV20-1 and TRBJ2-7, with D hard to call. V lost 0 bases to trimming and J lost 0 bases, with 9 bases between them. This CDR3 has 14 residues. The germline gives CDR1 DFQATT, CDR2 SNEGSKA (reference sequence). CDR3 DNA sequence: TGCAGTGCTAGAGATCGGATTGCCTCCTACGAGCAGTACTTC. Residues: CSARDRIASYEQYF.